The 2 T cell receptor beta chains listed next were all sequenced from one sample in a study of long-term antiretroviral therapy in people with HIV. immunoSEQ v3.0 was run at survey level. The protocol was immunoSEQ multiplex PCR, while the TCRdb copy is restricted to in-frame clones and leaves out a portion. The data hold tens of thousands of clones, with 84% observed a single time. Material: unsorted PBMCs, obtained 3 years after starting antiretroviral therapy. These receptors originate from a man over 45 with HIV.

The chain recombines TRBV2 with TRBJ2-7, with D possibly being TRBD1 or TRBD2 (5 bases each). This CDR3 contains 11 residues. V dropped 10 bases and J dropped 2 bases, with 9 bases sitting between them. Germline loops: CDR1 SNHLY, CDR2 FYNNEI. CDR3 coding DNA: TGTGCCACCCAGGGACCCTACGAGCAGTACTTC. The encoded protein is CATQGPYEQYF.

This chain links TRBV5-1 with TRBJ2-3; no definite D call. Germline CDR1 SGHRS, CDR2 YFSETQ. The CDR3 totals 13 residues. V lost 0 bases and J lost 7, with 9 bases in between. The CDR3 coding sequence is TGCGCCAGCAGCTTGGAGGGCAGGAATACGCAGTATTTT. Its protein product is CASSLEGRNTQYF.